The following is a T cell receptor (beta chain) sequence with its context. Its antigen remains unknown. Unsorted PBMC contributed 250 to 300 ng DNA, tens of thousands of T cell genomes, to each replicate PCR. Unsorted PBMCs provided DNA that was sequenced on ten immunoSEQ deep assay plates. Profiling relied on immunoSEQ multiplex PCR, and the TCRdb table lists in-frame clones only, not all of them. The sample lists about 490,000 clones, around three quarters seen once, with about 12% in the top ten. This CDR3 has 14 residues. Germline loops: CDR1 KGHSH, CDR2 LQKENI. V lost 7 bases, J lost 5 bases, and 14 bases lay in between. This sample is part of a study of shared clonotypes between healthy human individuals. Findings and limits, study-wide: Deeper or shallower sequencing was expected to change how clonotypes are shared among donors.

The specimen sequenced was PBMCs. The V call is TRBV18, the J call TRBJ2-2; D gene uncertain. The receptor was derived from a woman aged 40 to 49 in good health. Some clones in this sample may be carry-over from other donors' samples. The CDR3 DNA reads as TGTGCCAGCTGGGAAAGGGCCGAAACCGGGGAGCTGTTTTTT. It yields the protein CASWERAETGELFF.